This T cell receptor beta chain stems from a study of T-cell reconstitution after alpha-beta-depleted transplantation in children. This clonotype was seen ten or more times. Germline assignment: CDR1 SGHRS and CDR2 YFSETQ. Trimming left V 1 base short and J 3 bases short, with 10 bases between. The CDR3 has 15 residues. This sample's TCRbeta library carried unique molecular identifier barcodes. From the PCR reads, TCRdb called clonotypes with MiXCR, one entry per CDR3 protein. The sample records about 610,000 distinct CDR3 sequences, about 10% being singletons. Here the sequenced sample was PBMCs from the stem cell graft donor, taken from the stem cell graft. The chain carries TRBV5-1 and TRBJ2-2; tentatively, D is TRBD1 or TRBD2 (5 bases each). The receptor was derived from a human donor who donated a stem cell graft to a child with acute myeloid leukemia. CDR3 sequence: CASSLIQGDTGELFF. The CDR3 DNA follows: TGCGCCAGCAGCTTGATTCAGGGAGACACCGGGGAGCTGTTTTTT.